The 18 T cell receptor beta chains listed next were all sequenced from one sample in a study of blood T cell repertoires in COVID-19. TCRdb's copy holds only in-frame clones and misses some; the assay was immunoSEQ multiplex PCR. The sample lists approximately 71,000 clones; 82% were seen once. Material: peripheral blood. These receptors were collected from a woman older than 75 with acute or convalescent COVID-19.

This chain uses TRBV4-1 with TRBJ2-7; 7 bases fit TRBD2. The V segment lost 1 base and the J segment 0 bases; nucleotides outside the gene matches: 3. CDR1 is MGHRA and CDR2 is YSYEKL in the germline V gene. The CDR3 covers 15 residues. The CDR3 sequence is CASSQVWGGSYEQYF. The CDR3 DNA reads as TGCGCCAGCAGCCAAGTGTGGGGGGGCTCCTACGAGCAGTACTTC.

The J gene is TRBJ2-1, the V gene TRBV25-1; 9 nucleotides line up with TRBD1. With 1 base clipped from V and 10 bases from J, the junction kept 11 bases outside the gene matches. Per germline, CDR1 MGHDK and CDR2 SYGVNS. This CDR3 has 16 amino acids. For the CDR3, the DNA is TGTGCCAGCAGTGAATTCGGGACAGGGCCCTCCACGGAGCAGTTCTTC. Its translation is CASSEFGTGPSTEQFF.

V usage is TRBV9 and J usage is TRBJ2-7; D may be TRBD1 (5 bases). CDR1 and CDR2 (germline): SGDLS, YYNGEE. V gave up 0 bases and J gave up 7 bases, with 11 bases separating them. The CDR3 extends over 13 amino acids. CDR3 sequence reads: CASSVDRGWEQYF. The CDR3 nucleotides read TGTGCCAGCAGCGTAGATAGGGGCTGGGAGCAGTACTTC.

This chain uses TRBV19 with TRBJ2-3, with 7 positions matching TRBD1. The CDR3 has 14 amino acids. J lost 6 bases, V lost 6 bases, and 9 bases had no gene match. The germline V gene has CDR1 LNHDA and CDR2 SQIVND (reference sequence). The CDR3 nucleotides read TGTGCCAGTAGAACCGGGACAGCTTGGGATACGCAGTATTTT. It specifies CASRTGTAWDTQYF.

On this clone: Other DNA sequences from this sample encode an identical CDR3 as well. J is TRBJ1-5 and V is TRBV7-2; 7 positions agree with TRBD1. The trim removed 1 base at V and 5 bases at J, leaving 2 bases unmatched. The germline V gene encodes CDR1 SGHTA and CDR2 FQGNSA. This CDR3 is built from 14 residues. The CDR3 protein is CASSLGDRDQPQHF. Written as DNA, the CDR3 is TGTGCCAGCAGCTTAGGTGACAGGGATCAGCCCCAGCATTTT.

The rearrangement uses TRBV9 and TRBJ1-2; D is uncertain. Trimming removed 0 bases at V and 3 bases at J, with 12 bases between. Germline CDR1 and CDR2: SGDLS and YYNGEE. The length of the CDR3 is 15 residues. The CDR3 DNA follows: TGTGCCAGCAGCGTAGGAGTTGGGCGCGACTATGGCTACACCTTC. This gives the protein CASSVGVGRDYGYTF.

The chain is built from TRBV7-9 and TRBJ1-1; a possible D gene is TRBD1 (6 bases). This CDR3 comprises 18 residues. Trimming took 6 bases from V and 0 from J, leaving 23 bases between them. Germline-derived CDR1 and CDR2 are SEHNR and FQNEAQ (reference sequence). The DNA of the CDR3 is TGTGCCAGCAGTTCGACCGTACGACTCAGGGACATGAACACTGAAGCTTTCTTT. Protein product: CASSSTVRLRDMNTEAFF. Based on the CDR3 plus reference TRBV7-9 and TRBJ1-1, the full variable domain is DTGVSQNPRHKITKRGQNVTFRCDPISEHNRLYWYRQTLGQGPEFLTYFQNEAQLEKSRLLSDRFSAERPKGSFSTLEIQRTEQGDSAMYLCASSSTVRLRDMNTEAFFGQGTRLTVV.

This clone was detected a few times. The chain has TRBV7-2 and TRBJ2-7; 10 positions match TRBD2. Germline V lookup: CDR1 SGHTA, CDR2 FQGNSA. V lost 7 bases, J lost 2 bases, and 8 bases stayed unmatched. CDR3 length: 15 residues. The DNA of the CDR3 is TGTGCCAGCAAGCTTGGAGCGGGAGGGGCCTACGAGCAGTACTTC. Amino acid sequence: CASKLGAGGAYEQYF.

V gene TRBV18 combines with J gene TRBJ1-5; D is undetermined. Per the germline V gene, CDR1 is KGHSH and CDR2 is LQKENI. The CDR3 has 13 residues. Trimming cost V 3 bases and J 4 bases, with 7 bases left between them. CDR3: CASSPAQNQPQHF. The DNA of the CDR3 is TGTGCCAGCTCACCGGCCCAGAATCAGCCCCAGCATTTT.

The rearrangement uses TRBV3-1 (or the pseudogene TRBV3-2) and TRBJ2-7; 13 bases fit TRBD2. V lost 0 bases and J lost 3; bases outside the gene matches: 14. This CDR3 is 20 amino acids long. Germline CDR1 and CDR2: LGHDT and YNNKEL (reference sequence). CDR3 residues: CASSQDRTSGSYKRSYEQYF. CDR3 nucleotide sequence: TGTGCCAGCAGCCAAGACCGGACTAGCGGGAGTTATAAAAGGAGCTACGAGCAGTACTTC.

This chain uses TRBV4-1 with TRBJ2-2, with TRBD2 identical over 8 bases. The V segment lost 0 bases and the J segment 0 bases; nucleotides outside the gene matches: 6. CDR3 size: 18 residues. Per the germline V gene, CDR1 is MGHRA and CDR2 is YSYEKL. This chain's CDR3 is CASSQDRQGLANTGELFF. CDR3 bases: TGCGCCAGCAGCCAAGATCGGCAGGGACTAGCGAACACCGGGGAGCTGTTTTTT.

V is TRBV9 and J is TRBJ2-1; 10 bases are a match to TRBD2. The CDR3 has 15 residues. Germline V gives CDR1 SGDLS, CDR2 YYNGEE. The V gene end was trimmed by 3 bases and the J gene end by 7 bases; junction bases not matched to a gene: 7. The CDR3 reads CASSAGLAGENEQFF. The CDR3, as DNA: TGTGCCAGCAGCGCGGGGCTAGCGGGAGAGAATGAGCAGTTCTTC.

This sequence joins TRBV19 and TRBJ2-7; tentatively, D is TRBD2 (5 bases). CDR3 length equals 12 residues. Germline lookup yields CDR1 LNHDA and CDR2 SQIVND (reference sequence). Between the trimmed V and J ends, which lost 10 bases and 1 base, there was a span of 11 bases. The CDR3 nucleotides read TGTGCCACCGGCGGGCTATCCTACGAGCAGTACTTC. Its translation: CATGGLSYEQYF.

This rearrangement joins TRBV9 to TRBJ2-3, with 9 nucleotides matching TRBD1. CDR1 and CDR2 (germline): SGDLS, YYNGEE. With V trimmed by 5 bases and J by 3 bases, 1 base remained unmatched. The CDR3 runs 13 residues. CDR3 nucleotide sequence: TGTGCCAGCAGAGGGACAGGGACAGATACGCAGTATTTT. Amino acids: CASRGTGTDTQYF.

This chain links TRBV6-2 or TRBV6-3 with TRBJ2-1; 7 nucleotides align to TRBD2. The CDR3 contains 15 residues. Germline loops: CDR1 MNHEY, CDR2 SVGEGT. With V trimmed by 4 bases and J by 4 bases, 7 bases remained unmatched. The CDR3 here is CASSWSGDGYNEQFF. The CDR3 nucleotides are TGTGCCAGCAGTTGGAGCGGGGACGGGTACAATGAGCAGTTCTTC.

This clone was seen a few times. Other nucleotide sequences in the sample specify the same CDR3. The gene calls are TRBV12-3 or TRBV12-4 and TRBJ1-6; maybe TRBD1 (6 bases). Trimming pared 9 bases from V and 4 bases from J, leaving 10 bases between. There are 13 residues in the CDR3. The CDR3 reads CASRRGYNSPLHF. The CDR3 nucleotides read TGTGCCAGTCGCAGGGGTTATAATTCACCCCTCCACTTT.

This clone was seen more than once but under ten times. J is TRBJ2-7 and V is TRBV6-5, with TRBD1 identical over 7 bases. The germline V gene encodes CDR1 MNHEY and CDR2 SVGAGI. This CDR3 region has 15 residues. J lost 4 bases, V lost 6 bases, and 12 bases had no gene match. The CDR3 reads CASSANTGTEYEQYF. CDR3 in DNA: TGTGCCAGCAGCGCTAACACCGGGACAGAATACGAGCAGTACTTC.

This clone came up once. This chain joins TRBV27 and TRBJ2-3; 12 bases agree with TRBD2. The CDR3 is 18 residues long. CDR1 and CDR2 (germline): MNHEY, SMNVEV (reference sequence). V gave up 3 bases and J gave up 0 bases; unmatched junction bases: 7. The CDR3 loop reads CASSFSSGRAYSTDTQYF. For the CDR3, the DNA is TGTGCCAGCAGTTTTTCTAGCGGGAGGGCTTATAGCACAGATACGCAGTATTTT.